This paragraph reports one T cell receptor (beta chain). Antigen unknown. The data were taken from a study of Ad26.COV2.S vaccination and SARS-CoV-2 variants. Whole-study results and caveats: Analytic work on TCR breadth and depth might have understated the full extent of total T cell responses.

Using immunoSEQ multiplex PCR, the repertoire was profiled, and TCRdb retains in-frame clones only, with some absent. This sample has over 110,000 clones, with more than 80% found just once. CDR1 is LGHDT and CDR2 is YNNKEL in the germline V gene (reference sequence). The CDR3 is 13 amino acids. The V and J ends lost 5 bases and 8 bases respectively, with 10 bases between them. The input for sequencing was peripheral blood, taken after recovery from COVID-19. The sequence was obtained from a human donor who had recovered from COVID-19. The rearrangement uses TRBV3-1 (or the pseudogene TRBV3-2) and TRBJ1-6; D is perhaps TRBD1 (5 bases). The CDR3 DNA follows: TGTGCCAGCAGCGTCCGACAGTATTCACCCCTCCACTTT. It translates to CASSVRQYSPLHF.